These T cell receptor beta chains were read from a single sample in a study of regulatory T cells in long-lasting Graves disease. TCRdb re-called the multiplex PCR reads through MiXCR, storing one row per CDR3 protein. The table shows over 650,000 distinct CDR3 sequences, with about 32% occurring only once. Sequences were derived from peripheral blood mononuclear cells (PBMCs), sampled when the disease was refractory, from a patient treated with antithyroid drugs. The receptors here all came from a female donor with Graves disease. Each CDR3 is given with its conserved first and last residue. The order of the fields is CDR3 length, V gene, D gene, clone size, J gene, CDR3 DNA, CDR3 protein. D genes are given only for firm matches. A row's size may be missing; if present it is once, few, many or a size class.

CDR3 length: 15; V gene: TRBV2; D gene: NA; clone size: many; J gene: TRBJ1-3; CDR3 DNA: TGTGCCAGCTCTGAACCCGGTTCGCCTGGAAACACCATATATTTT; CDR3 protein: CASSEPGSPGNTIYF
CDR3 length: 17; V gene: TRBV19; D gene: TRBD2; clone size: NA; J gene: TRBJ2-5; CDR3 DNA: TGTGCCAGTAGTGCCCTGAGACTAGCGGGATCTCGAGAGACCCAGTACTTC; CDR3 protein: CASSALRLAGSRETQYF
CDR3 length: 21; V gene: TRBV5-4; D gene: TRBD1; clone size: NA; J gene: TRBJ2-7; CDR3 DNA: TGTGCCAGCAGCCAAGTGGGGGCGGCGGGCGACAGGGAGATAATTTCCTACGAGCAGTACTTC; CDR3 protein: CASSQVGAAGDREIISYEQYF
CDR3 length: 14; V gene: TRBV20-1; D gene: NA; clone size: NA; J gene: TRBJ2-1; CDR3 DNA: TGCAGTGCTAGTGTAGCGAGCTCCTACAATGAGCAGTTCTTC; CDR3 protein: CSASVASSYNEQFF
CDR3 length: 15; V gene: TRBV12-3/TRBV12-4; D gene: NA; clone size: many; J gene: TRBJ2-5; CDR3 DNA: TGTGCCAGCGGTTGGCGCGGGACGAACCAAGAGACCCAGTACTTC; CDR3 protein: CASGWRGTNQETQYF
CDR3 length: 14; V gene: TRBV29-1; D gene: NA; clone size: NA; J gene: TRBJ1-1; CDR3 DNA: TGCAGCGTCCGGGAGGGCGGCATGAACACTGAAGCTTTCTTT; CDR3 protein: CSVREGGMNTEAFF
CDR3 length: 14; V gene: TRBV28; D gene: NA; clone size: many; J gene: TRBJ1-4; CDR3 DNA: TGTGCCAGCGGCGGGGCACCCGATAATGAAAAACTGTTTTTT; CDR3 protein: CASGGAPDNEKLFF
CDR3 length: 13; V gene: TRBV30; D gene: NA; clone size: few; J gene: TRBJ1-5; CDR3 DNA: TGTGCCTGGAGGAACAGGGTAGATCAGCCCCAGCATTTT; CDR3 protein: CAWRNRVDQPQHF
CDR3 length: 14; V gene: TRBV5-1; D gene: TRBD1; clone size: NA; J gene: TRBJ1-2; CDR3 DNA: TGCGCCAGCAGCTTGACAGGGGGCGCGAATGGCTACACCTTC; CDR3 protein: CASSLTGGANGYTF
CDR3 length: 15; V gene: TRBV6-1; D gene: TRBD1; clone size: NA; J gene: TRBJ1-2; CDR3 DNA: TGTGCCAGCAGACCACCGGGACAGGGGGTTAATGGCTACACCTTC; CDR3 protein: CASRPPGQGVNGYTF
CDR3 length: 12; V gene: TRBV6-1; D gene: NA; clone size: few; J gene: TRBJ1-2; CDR3 DNA: TGTGCCAGCAGTGCCAGGGTGGGTGGCTACACCTTC; CDR3 protein: CASSARVGGYTF
CDR3 length: 13; V gene: TRBV28; D gene: TRBD1; clone size: many; J gene: TRBJ1-2; CDR3 DNA: TGTGCCAACCAGGACAGGGTCGATGGTGGCTACACCTTC; CDR3 protein: CANQDRVDGGYTF
CDR3 length: 15; V gene: TRBV7-2; D gene: NA; clone size: once; J gene: TRBJ1-1; CDR3 DNA: TGTGCCAGCAGCCAGTTTTTGGGGGGGAACACTGAAGCTTTCTTT; CDR3 protein: CASSQFLGGNTEAFF
CDR3 length: 13; V gene: TRBV12-3/TRBV12-4; D gene: NA; clone size: few; J gene: TRBJ1-2; CDR3 DNA: TGTGCCAGCAGTCTCGTGGGGGTCTATGGCTACACCTTC; CDR3 protein: CASSLVGVYGYTF
CDR3 length: 12; V gene: TRBV28; D gene: NA; clone size: many; J gene: TRBJ2-5; CDR3 DNA: TGTGCCAGCAGTTTGACAGTGGAGACCCAGTACTTC; CDR3 protein: CASSLTVETQYF
CDR3 length: 21; V gene: TRBV11-2; D gene: TRBD2; clone size: few; J gene: TRBJ2-5; CDR3 DNA: TGTGCCAGCAGCTTACGGTGGAATGGACTAGCGGGAGATAAGTACCAAGAGACCCAGTACTTC; CDR3 protein: CASSLRWNGLAGDKYQETQYF
CDR3 length: 16; V gene: TRBV11-2; D gene: TRBD2; clone size: NA; J gene: TRBJ2-7; CDR3 DNA: TGTGCCTGGAGTTGGCGGGCGGGAGGGCTCTCCTACGAGCAGTACTTC; CDR3 protein: CAWSWRAGGLSYEQYF
CDR3 length: 15; V gene: TRBV5-5; D gene: NA; clone size: NA; J gene: TRBJ1-1; CDR3 DNA: TGTGCCAGCAGCTTCACCAGGGGTTGGGTCACTGAAGCTTTCTTT; CDR3 protein: CASSFTRGWVTEAFF
CDR3 length: 14; V gene: TRBV29-1; D gene: TRBD1; clone size: NA; J gene: TRBJ1-1; CDR3 DNA: TGCAGCGCCACATCGGGACAGATGAACACTGAAGCTTTCTTT; CDR3 protein: CSATSGQMNTEAFF
CDR3 length: 13; V gene: TRBV12-3/TRBV12-4; D gene: TRBD2; clone size: many; J gene: TRBJ2-7; CDR3 DNA: TGTGCCAGCAGTTTGGGGGGGAACTACGAGCAGTACTTC; CDR3 protein: CASSLGGNYEQYF
CDR3 length: 14; V gene: TRBV7-8; D gene: NA; clone size: many; J gene: TRBJ1-3; CDR3 DNA: TGTGCCAGCAGCTTAGAGTCCCGACAGAACACCATATATTTT; CDR3 protein: CASSLESRQNTIYF
CDR3 length: 14; V gene: TRBV11-2; D gene: NA; clone size: many; J gene: TRBJ2-5; CDR3 DNA: TGTGCCAGCTCCCTAGAGGTGGCTCGAGAGACCCAGTACTTC; CDR3 protein: CASSLEVARETQYF
CDR3 length: 15; V gene: TRBV3-1; D gene: TRBD2; clone size: few; J gene: TRBJ2-5; CDR3 DNA: TGTGCCAGCAGCCACGTAGCGGGAGCAGTAGAGACCCAGTACTTC; CDR3 protein: CASSHVAGAVETQYF
CDR3 length: 14; V gene: TRBV5-1; D gene: NA; clone size: NA; J gene: TRBJ2-2; CDR3 DNA: TGCGCCAGCAACCCCGGGACACGTGGAGGGGAGCTGTTTTTT; CDR3 protein: CASNPGTRGGELFF
CDR3 length: 14; V gene: TRBV20-1; D gene: NA; clone size: few; J gene: TRBJ1-2; CDR3 DNA: TGCAGTGCTAGAGTCAGGGTTTCTAACTATGGCTACACCTTC; CDR3 protein: CSARVRVSNYGYTF
CDR3 length: 13; V gene: TRBV7-2; D gene: NA; clone size: few; J gene: TRBJ2-7; CDR3 DNA: TGTGCCAGCAGCTTGCTGGTAGATAGCGAGCAGTACTTC; CDR3 protein: CASSLLVDSEQYF
CDR3 length: 13; V gene: TRBV29-1; D gene: NA; clone size: many; J gene: TRBJ1-1; CDR3 DNA: TGCAGCGTTGAAGGGGACCTTAGGACTGAAGCTTTCTTT; CDR3 protein: CSVEGDLRTEAFF
CDR3 length: 14; V gene: TRBV29-1; D gene: TRBD2; clone size: NA; J gene: TRBJ2-5; CDR3 DNA: TGCAGCGTTGCTAGGACTAGCGGGACGGAGACCCAGTACTTC; CDR3 protein: CSVARTSGTETQYF
CDR3 length: 14; V gene: TRBV6-1; D gene: NA; clone size: many; J gene: TRBJ1-2; CDR3 DNA: TGTGCCAGCAGTGAAGTGGCAGTTGACTATGGCTACACCTTC; CDR3 protein: CASSEVAVDYGYTF
CDR3 length: 13; V gene: TRBV18; D gene: NA; clone size: NA; J gene: TRBJ1-4; CDR3 DNA: TGTGCCAGCTCACCAGGGTGGAATGAAAAACTGTTTTTT; CDR3 protein: CASSPGWNEKLFF
CDR3 length: 16; V gene: TRBV15; D gene: TRBD1; clone size: NA; J gene: TRBJ1-2; CDR3 DNA: TGTGCCACCAGCAGGGACAGGTTCGGAGCTAACTATGGCTACACCTTC; CDR3 protein: CATSRDRFGANYGYTF
CDR3 length: 14; V gene: TRBV29-1; D gene: NA; clone size: NA; J gene: TRBJ1-1; CDR3 DNA: TGCAGCGTTCGGGACGGAGAAACGAACACTGAAGCTTTCTTT; CDR3 protein: CSVRDGETNTEAFF
CDR3 length: 18; V gene: TRBV5-5; D gene: TRBD1; clone size: few; J gene: TRBJ1-6; CDR3 DNA: TGTGCCAGCAGCGTCCGGGACAGGGATAAGAATTATAATTCACCCCTCCACTTT; CDR3 protein: CASSVRDRDKNYNSPLHF
CDR3 length: 16; V gene: TRBV25-1; D gene: NA; clone size: NA; J gene: TRBJ1-4; CDR3 DNA: TGTGCCAGCAGTGACACAGACCAGGGAACTAATGAAAAACTGTTTTTT; CDR3 protein: CASSDTDQGTNEKLFF
CDR3 length: 14; V gene: TRBV6-2/TRBV6-3; D gene: TRBD1; clone size: few; J gene: TRBJ1-6; CDR3 DNA: TGTGCCAGCAGCAGACAGGGGCTGAATTCACCCCTCCACTTT; CDR3 protein: CASSRQGLNSPLHF
CDR3 length: 14; V gene: TRBV2; D gene: NA; clone size: few; J gene: TRBJ2-7; CDR3 DNA: TGTGCCAGCACCAGAGGTACTGCCGCCTACGAGCAGTACTTC; CDR3 protein: CASTRGTAAYEQYF
CDR3 length: 14; V gene: TRBV10-3; D gene: NA; clone size: NA; J gene: TRBJ1-5; CDR3 DNA: TGTGCCATCAGTGAGTTTAGCGGCAATCAGCCCCAGCATTTT; CDR3 protein: CAISEFSGNQPQHF
CDR3 length: 16; V gene: TRBV4-1; D gene: TRBD2; clone size: NA; J gene: TRBJ2-7; CDR3 DNA: TGCGCCAGCAGCCCGCGGACTAGCGGGATTTTAAACGAGCAGTACTTC; CDR3 protein: CASSPRTSGILNEQYF
CDR3 length: 14; V gene: TRBV30; D gene: TRBD2; clone size: NA; J gene: TRBJ2-7; CDR3 DNA: TGTGCCTGGATTAGGCTGGGAGGGCTCAACGAGCAGTACTTC; CDR3 protein: CAWIRLGGLNEQYF
CDR3 length: 15; V gene: TRBV12-3/TRBV12-4; D gene: TRBD1; clone size: many; J gene: TRBJ1-5; CDR3 DNA: TGTGCCAGCAGTTTGGTACAGGGGATTAATCAGCCCCAGCATTTT; CDR3 protein: CASSLVQGINQPQHF
CDR3 length: 18; V gene: TRBV6-2/TRBV6-3; D gene: TRBD2; clone size: NA; J gene: TRBJ2-1; CDR3 DNA: TGTGCCAGCAGGCCCCCCCTCTTAGCGGGAGGGTACTACAATGAGCAGTTCTTC; CDR3 protein: CASRPPLLAGGYYNEQFF
CDR3 length: 13; V gene: TRBV19; D gene: NA; clone size: few; J gene: TRBJ1-1; CDR3 DNA: TGTGCCAGTGTTCGCACCGCGAACACTGAAGCTTTCTTT; CDR3 protein: CASVRTANTEAFF
CDR3 length: 15; V gene: TRBV27; D gene: TRBD1; clone size: NA; J gene: TRBJ1-2; CDR3 DNA: TGTGCCAGCAGTGTCCTCACAGGGGGCGCGTCGGGCTACACCTTC; CDR3 protein: CASSVLTGGASGYTF
CDR3 length: 13; V gene: TRBV20-1; D gene: NA; clone size: NA; J gene: TRBJ1-5; CDR3 DNA: TGCAGTGCTTTGGACAGTCGAAATCAGCCCCAGCATTTT; CDR3 protein: CSALDSRNQPQHF
CDR3 length: 12; V gene: TRBV25-1; D gene: NA; clone size: NA; J gene: TRBJ2-7; CDR3 DNA: TGTGCCAGCAGTATGGGGAGAGGCGAGCAGTACTTC; CDR3 protein: CASSMGRGEQYF
CDR3 length: 15; V gene: TRBV3-1; D gene: NA; clone size: few; J gene: TRBJ2-5; CDR3 DNA: TGTGCCAGCAGCCAAGGGATCAGCGGCAAAGAGACCCAGTACTTC; CDR3 protein: CASSQGISGKETQYF
CDR3 length: 12; V gene: TRBV28; D gene: NA; clone size: many; J gene: TRBJ1-5; CDR3 DNA: TGTGCCAGCAGTCCACCTTCCCAGCCCCAGCATTTT; CDR3 protein: CASSPPSQPQHF
CDR3 length: 14; V gene: TRBV19; D gene: NA; clone size: NA; J gene: TRBJ2-5; CDR3 DNA: TGTGCCAGTAGTACAAGGATAGTCCAAGAGACCCAGTACTTC; CDR3 protein: CASSTRIVQETQYF